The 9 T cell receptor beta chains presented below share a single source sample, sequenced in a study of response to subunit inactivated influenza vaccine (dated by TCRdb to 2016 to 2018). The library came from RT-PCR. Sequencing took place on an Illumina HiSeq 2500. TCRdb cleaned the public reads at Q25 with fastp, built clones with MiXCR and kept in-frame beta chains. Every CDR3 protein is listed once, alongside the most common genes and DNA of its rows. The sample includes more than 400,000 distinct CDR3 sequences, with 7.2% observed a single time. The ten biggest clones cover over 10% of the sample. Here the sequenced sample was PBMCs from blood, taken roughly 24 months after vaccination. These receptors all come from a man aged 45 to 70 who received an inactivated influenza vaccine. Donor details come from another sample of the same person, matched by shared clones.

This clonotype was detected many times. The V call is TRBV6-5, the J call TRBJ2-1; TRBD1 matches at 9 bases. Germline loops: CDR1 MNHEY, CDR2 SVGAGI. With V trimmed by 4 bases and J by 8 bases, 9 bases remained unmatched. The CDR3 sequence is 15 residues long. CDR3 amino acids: CASSFRDRVDDEQFF. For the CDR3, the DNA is TGTGCCAGCAGTTTCCGGGACAGGGTAGACGATGAGCAGTTCTTC.

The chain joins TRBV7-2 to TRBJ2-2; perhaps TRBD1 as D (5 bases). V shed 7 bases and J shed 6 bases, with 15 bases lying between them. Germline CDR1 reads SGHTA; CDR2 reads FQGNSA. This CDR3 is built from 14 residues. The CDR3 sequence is CASNHGLGAGELFF. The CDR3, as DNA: TGTGCCAGCAACCACGGCCTAGGGGCCGGGGAGCTGTTTTTT.

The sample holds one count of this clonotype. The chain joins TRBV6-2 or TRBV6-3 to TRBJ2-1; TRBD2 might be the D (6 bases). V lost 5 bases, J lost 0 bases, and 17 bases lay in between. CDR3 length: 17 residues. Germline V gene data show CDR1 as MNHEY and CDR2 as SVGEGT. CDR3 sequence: CASSLTAGLDSYNEQFF. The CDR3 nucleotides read TGTGCCAGCAGTCTAACCGCGGGACTGGACTCCTACAATGAGCAGTTCTTC.

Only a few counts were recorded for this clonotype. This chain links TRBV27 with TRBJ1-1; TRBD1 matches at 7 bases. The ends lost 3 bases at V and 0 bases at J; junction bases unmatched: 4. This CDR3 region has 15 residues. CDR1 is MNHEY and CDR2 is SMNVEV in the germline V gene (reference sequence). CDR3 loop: CASSFFDRVNTEAFF. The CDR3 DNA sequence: TGTGCCAGCAGTTTTTTCGACAGGGTGAACACTGAAGCTTTCTTT.

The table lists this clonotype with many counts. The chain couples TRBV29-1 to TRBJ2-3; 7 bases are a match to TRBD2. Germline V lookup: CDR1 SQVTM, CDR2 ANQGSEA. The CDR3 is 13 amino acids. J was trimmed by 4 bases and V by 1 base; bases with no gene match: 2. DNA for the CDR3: TGCAGCGTTGAAGGCGGGAGTGCAGATACGCAGTATTTT. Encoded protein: CSVEGGSADTQYF.

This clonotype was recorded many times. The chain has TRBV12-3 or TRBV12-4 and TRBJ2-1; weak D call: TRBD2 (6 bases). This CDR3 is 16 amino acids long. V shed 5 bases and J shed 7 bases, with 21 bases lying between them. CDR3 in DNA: TGTGCCAGCAGTCCAGGGACTCCGAGTCCAATGAATGAGCAGTTCTTC. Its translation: CASSPGTPSPMNEQFF.

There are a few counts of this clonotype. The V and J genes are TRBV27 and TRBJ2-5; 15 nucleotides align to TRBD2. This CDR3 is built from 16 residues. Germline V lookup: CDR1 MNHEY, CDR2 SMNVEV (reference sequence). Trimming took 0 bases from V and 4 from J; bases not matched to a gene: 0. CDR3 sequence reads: CASSLSGLAGGETQYF. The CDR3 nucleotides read TGTGCCAGCAGTTTATCGGGACTAGCGGGGGGAGAGACCCAGTACTTC.

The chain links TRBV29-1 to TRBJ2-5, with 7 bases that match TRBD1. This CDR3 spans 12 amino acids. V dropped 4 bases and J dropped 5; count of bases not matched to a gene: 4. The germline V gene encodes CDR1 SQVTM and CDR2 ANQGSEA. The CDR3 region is CSVVIQGETQYF. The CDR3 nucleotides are TGCAGCGTTGTAATACAGGGGGAGACCCAGTACTTC.

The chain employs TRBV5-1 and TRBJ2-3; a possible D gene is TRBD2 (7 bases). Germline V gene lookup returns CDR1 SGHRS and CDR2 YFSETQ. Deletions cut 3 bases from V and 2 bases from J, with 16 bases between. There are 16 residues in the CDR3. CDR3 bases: TGCGCCAGCAGCTGGGGGCGCGGGGGCCCCACAGATACGCAGTATTTT. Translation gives CASSWGRGGPTDTQYF.